The clone carrying this TCR beta chain was observed a handful of times. Its antigen is undetermined. This sample was taken from a study of T-cell memory formation after mild COVID-19. Whole-study findings and limits: Contracting CD4+ clones sat mainly in CM and EM; CD8+ in EMRA. Certain responding clones were present in pre-infection memory, suggesting participation of cross-reactive memory.

It was 5'RACE with constant-segment primers that produced the TCR alpha and TCR beta cDNA libraries, which carried sample barcodes and UMIs. TCRdb re-derived calls from the 5' RACE reads in MiXCR, one entry per CDR3 protein. The sample includes roughly 89,000 distinct CDR3 sequences, about 15% of them seen just once. V trimming: 2 bases; J trimming: 6 bases; junction bases outside the gene matches: 6. The CDR3 has 16 amino acids. Germline values: CDR1 MNHEY, CDR2 SVGAGI. The rearrangement links TRBV6-5 to TRBJ2-1; TRBD1 aligns across 11 bases. The TCR sequence derives from a man between 18 and 29 years old who had mild COVID-19 (a few samples of this study predate the infection). Cell type and time point are not known. Sequencing was carried out using PBMCs or a T cell subset sorted from them (not recorded which). CDR3 residues: CASSYPDRGRSNEQFF. As DNA, the CDR3 is TGTGCCAGCAGTTACCCGGACAGGGGGCGTAGCAATGAGCAGTTCTTC.